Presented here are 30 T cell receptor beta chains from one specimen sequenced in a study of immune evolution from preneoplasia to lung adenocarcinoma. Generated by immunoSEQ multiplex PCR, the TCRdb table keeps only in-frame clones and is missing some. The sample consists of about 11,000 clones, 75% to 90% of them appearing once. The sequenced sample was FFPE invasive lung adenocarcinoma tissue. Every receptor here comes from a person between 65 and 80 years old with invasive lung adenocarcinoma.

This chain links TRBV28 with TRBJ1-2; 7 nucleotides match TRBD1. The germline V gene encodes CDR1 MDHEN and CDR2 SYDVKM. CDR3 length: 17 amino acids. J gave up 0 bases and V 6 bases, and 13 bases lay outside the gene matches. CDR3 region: CASRTMGQSTANYGYTF. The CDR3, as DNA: TGTGCCAGCAGGACTATGGGACAGTCAACAGCTAACTATGGCTACACCTTC.

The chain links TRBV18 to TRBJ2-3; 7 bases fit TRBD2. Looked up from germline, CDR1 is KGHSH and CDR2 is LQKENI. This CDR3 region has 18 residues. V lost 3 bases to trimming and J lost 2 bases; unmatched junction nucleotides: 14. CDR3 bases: TGTGCCAGCTCACCCTATGGTACGGGGGGTCTATCCACAGATACGCAGTATTTT. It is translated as CASSPYGTGGLSTDTQYF.

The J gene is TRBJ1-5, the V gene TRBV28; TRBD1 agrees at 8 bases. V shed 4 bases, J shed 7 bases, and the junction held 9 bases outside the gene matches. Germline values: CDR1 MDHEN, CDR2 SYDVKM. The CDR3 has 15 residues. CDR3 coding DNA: TGTGCCAGCAGTTCCACCCAGGGGGCCGCGCAGCCCCAGCATTTT. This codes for CASSSTQGAAQPQHF.

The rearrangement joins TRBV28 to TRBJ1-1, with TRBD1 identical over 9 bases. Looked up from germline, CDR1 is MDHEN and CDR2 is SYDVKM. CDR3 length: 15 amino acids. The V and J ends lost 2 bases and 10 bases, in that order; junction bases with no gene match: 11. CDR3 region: CASSLTLGQGLGAFF. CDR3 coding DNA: TGTGCCAGCAGTTTAACTCTGGGACAGGGTTTAGGAGCTTTCTTT.

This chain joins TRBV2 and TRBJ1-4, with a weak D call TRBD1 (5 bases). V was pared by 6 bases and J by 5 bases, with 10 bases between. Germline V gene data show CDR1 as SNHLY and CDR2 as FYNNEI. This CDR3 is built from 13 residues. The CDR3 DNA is TGTGCCAGCAGCGGGACCAGAAATGAAAAACTGTTTTTT. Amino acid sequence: CASSGTRNEKLFF.

This chain's CDR3 is CASSGALGGGQPQHF. The DNA for the CDR3 is TGTGCCAGCTCAGGGGCGCTCGGAGGAGGACAGCCCCAGCATTTT. J is TRBJ1-5 and V is TRBV28; TRBD1 is a possible D gene (6 bases). The CDR3 covers 15 residues. Germline CDR1 MDHEN, CDR2 SYDVKM. V dropped 8 bases and J dropped 7 bases, with 21 bases sitting between them.

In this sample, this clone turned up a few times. CDR3 coding DNA: TGCAGCTCCCCCTCAAAGGGGAACACTGAAGCTTTCTTT. Translated, it gives CSSPSKGNTEAFF. The chain links TRBV29-1 to TRBJ1-1; D not resolved. Germline assignment: CDR1 SQVTM and CDR2 ANQGSEA. Trimming took off 8 bases at V and 1 base at J, with 14 bases between the two ends. The CDR3 is 13 residues long.

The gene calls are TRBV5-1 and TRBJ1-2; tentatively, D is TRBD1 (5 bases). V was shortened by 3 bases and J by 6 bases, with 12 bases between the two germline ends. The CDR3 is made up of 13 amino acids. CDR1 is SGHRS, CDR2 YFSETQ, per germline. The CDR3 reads CASSWGGGDGYTF. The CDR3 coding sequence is TGCGCCAGCAGCTGGGGAGGAGGGGATGGCTACACCTTC.

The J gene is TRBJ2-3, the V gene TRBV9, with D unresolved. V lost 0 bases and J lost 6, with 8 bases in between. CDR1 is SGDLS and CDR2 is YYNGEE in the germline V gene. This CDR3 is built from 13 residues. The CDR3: CASSVERRDTQYF. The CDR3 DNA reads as TGTGCCAGCAGCGTAGAAAGGCGGGATACGCAGTATTTT.

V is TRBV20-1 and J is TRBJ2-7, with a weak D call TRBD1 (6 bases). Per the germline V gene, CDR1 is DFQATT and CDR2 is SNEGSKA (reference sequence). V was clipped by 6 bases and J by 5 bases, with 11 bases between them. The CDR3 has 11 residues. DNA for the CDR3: TGCAGTGCGTACGACAGGAACGAGCAGTACTTC. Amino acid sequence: CSAYDRNEQYF.

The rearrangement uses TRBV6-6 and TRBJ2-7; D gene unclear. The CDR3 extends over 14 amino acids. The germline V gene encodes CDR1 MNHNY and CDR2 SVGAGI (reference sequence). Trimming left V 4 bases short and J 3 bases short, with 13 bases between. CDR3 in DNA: TGTGCCAGCAGTTCCCTAGTCAGATTCTACGAGCAGTACTTC. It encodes CASSSLVRFYEQYF.

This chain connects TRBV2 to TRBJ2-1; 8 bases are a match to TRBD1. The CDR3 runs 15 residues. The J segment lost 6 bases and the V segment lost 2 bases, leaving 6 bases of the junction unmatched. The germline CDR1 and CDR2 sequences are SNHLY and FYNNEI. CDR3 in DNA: TGTGCCAGCAGTGAACGACAGGGGAATTTCAATGAGCAGTTCTTC. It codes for CASSERQGNFNEQFF. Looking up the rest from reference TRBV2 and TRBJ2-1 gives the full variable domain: EPEVTQTPSHQVTQMGQEVILRCVPISNHLYFYWYRQILGQKVEFLVSFYNNEISEKSEIFDDQFSVERPDGSNFTLKIRSTKLEDSAMYFCASSERQGNFNEQFFGPGTRLTVL.

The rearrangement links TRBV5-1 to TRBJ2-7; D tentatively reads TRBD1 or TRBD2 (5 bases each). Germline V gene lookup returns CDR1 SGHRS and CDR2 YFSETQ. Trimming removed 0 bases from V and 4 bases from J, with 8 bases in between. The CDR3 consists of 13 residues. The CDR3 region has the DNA TGCGCCAGCAGCTTGGCAGGGAGATACGAGCAGTACTTC. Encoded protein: CASSLAGRYEQYF.

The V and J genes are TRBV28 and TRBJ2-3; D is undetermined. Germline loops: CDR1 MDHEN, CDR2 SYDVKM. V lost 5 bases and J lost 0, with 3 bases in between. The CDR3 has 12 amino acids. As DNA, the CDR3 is TGTGCCAGCAGTGGTAGCACAGATACGCAGTATTTT. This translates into CASSGSTDTQYF.

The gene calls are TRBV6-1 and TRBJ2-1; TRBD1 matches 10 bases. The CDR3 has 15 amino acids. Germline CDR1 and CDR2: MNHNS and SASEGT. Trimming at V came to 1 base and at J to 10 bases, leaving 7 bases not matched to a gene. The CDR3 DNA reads TGTGCCAGCAGTGAAGGGACAGGGGGGGTCATGGAGCAGTTCTTC. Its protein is CASSEGTGGVMEQFF.

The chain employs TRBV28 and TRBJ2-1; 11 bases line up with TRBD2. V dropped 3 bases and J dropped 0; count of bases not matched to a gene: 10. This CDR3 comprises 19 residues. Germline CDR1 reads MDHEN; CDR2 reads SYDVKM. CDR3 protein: CASSLGLAEFSISYNEQFF. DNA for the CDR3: TGTGCCAGCAGTTTGGGACTAGCGGAATTTTCGATCTCCTACAATGAGCAGTTCTTC. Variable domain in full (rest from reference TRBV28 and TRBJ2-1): DVKVTQSSRYLVKRTGEKVFLECVQDMDHENMFWYRQDPGLGLRLIYFSYDVKMKEKGDIPEGYSVSREKKERFSLILESASTNQTSMYLCASSLGLAEFSISYNEQFFGPGTRLTVL.

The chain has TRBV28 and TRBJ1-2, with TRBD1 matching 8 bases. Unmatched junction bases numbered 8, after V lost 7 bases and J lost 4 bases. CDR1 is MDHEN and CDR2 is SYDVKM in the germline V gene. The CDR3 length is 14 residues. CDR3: CASTLQGARYGYTF. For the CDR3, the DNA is TGTGCCAGCACCCTGCAGGGGGCACGCTATGGCTACACCTTC.

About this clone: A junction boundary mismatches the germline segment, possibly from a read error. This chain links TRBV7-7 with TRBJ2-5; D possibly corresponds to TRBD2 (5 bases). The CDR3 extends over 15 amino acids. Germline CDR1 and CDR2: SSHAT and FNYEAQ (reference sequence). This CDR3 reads CASSLWPGVGETQYF. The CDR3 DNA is TGTGCTAGCAGTCTATGGCCCGGGGTGGGAGAGACCCAGTACTTC. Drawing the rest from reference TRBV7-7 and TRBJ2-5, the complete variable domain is GAGVSQSPRYKVTKRGQDVTLRCDPISSHATLYWYQQALGQGPEFLTYFNYEAQPDKSGLPSDRFSAERPEGSISTLTIQRTEQRDSAMYRCASSLWPGVGETQYFGPGTRLLVL.

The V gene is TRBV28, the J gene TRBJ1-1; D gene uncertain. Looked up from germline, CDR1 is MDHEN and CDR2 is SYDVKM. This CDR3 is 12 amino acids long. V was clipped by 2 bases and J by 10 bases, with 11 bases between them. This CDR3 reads CASSLPGSGAFF. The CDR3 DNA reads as TGTGCCAGCAGTTTACCAGGCTCTGGAGCTTTCTTT.

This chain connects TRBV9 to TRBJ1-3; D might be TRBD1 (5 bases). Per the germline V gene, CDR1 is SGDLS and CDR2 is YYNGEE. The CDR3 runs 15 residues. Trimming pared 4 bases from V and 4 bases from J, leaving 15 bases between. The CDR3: CASSPIRDAGNTIYF. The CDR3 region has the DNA TGTGCCAGCAGCCCCATCCGGGACGCCGGAAACACCATATATTTT. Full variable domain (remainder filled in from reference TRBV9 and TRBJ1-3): DSGVTQTPKHLITATGQRVTLRCSPRSGDLSVYWYQQSLDQGLQFLIQYYNGEERAKGNILERFSAQQFPDLHSELNLSSLELGDSALYFCASSPIRDAGNTIYFGEGSWLTVV.

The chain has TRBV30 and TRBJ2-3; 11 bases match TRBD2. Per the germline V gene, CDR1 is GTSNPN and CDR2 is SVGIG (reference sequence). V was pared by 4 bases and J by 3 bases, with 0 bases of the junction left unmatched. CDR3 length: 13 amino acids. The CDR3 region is CAWTSGGTDTQYF. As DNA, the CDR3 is TGTGCCTGGACTAGCGGGGGGACAGATACGCAGTATTTT. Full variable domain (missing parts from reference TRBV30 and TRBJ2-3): SQTIHQWPATLVQPVGSPLSLECTVEGTSNPNLYWYRQAAGRGLQLLFYSVGIGQISSEVPQNLSASRPQDRQFILSSKKLLLSDSGFYLCAWTSGGTDTQYFGPGTRLTVL.

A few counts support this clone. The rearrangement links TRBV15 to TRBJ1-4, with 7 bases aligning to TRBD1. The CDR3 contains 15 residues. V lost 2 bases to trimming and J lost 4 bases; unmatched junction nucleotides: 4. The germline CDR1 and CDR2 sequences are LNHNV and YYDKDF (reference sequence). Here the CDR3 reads CATSRPGQDNEKLFF. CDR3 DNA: TGTGCCACCAGCAGACCCGGACAGGATAATGAAAAACTGTTTTTT.

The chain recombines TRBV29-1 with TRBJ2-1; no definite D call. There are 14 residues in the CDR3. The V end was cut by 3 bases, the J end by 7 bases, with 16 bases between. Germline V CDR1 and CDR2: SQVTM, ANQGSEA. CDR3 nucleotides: TGCAGCGTTGACCGGAATAGGTTAAAGAATGAGCAGTTCTTC. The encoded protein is CSVDRNRLKNEQFF.

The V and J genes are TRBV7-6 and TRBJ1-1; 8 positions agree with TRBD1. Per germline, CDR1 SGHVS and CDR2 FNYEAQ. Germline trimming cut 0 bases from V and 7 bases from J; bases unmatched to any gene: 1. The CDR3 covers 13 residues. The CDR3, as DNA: TGTGCCAGCAGCTTAGCGACAGGGGATGAAGCTTTCTTT. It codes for CASSLATGDEAFF.

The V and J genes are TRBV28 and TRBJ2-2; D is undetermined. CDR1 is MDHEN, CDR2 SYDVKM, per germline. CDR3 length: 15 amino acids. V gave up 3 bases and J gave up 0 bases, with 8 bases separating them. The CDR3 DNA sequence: TGTGCCAGCAGTTTGTACTTTCCGAACACCGGGGAGCTGTTTTTT. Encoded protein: CASSLYFPNTGELFF.

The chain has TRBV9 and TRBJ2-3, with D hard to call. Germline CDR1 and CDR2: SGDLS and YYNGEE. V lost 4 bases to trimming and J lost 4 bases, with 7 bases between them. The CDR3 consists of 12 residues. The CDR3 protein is CASSPRPDTQYF. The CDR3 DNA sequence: TGTGCCAGCAGCCCGCGACCAGATACGCAGTATTTT.

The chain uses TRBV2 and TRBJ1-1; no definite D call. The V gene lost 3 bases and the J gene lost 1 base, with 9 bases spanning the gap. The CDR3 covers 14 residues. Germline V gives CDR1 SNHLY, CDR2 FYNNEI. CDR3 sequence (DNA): TGTGCCAGCAGTGAGAGAGGGTGGAACACTGAAGCTTTCTTT. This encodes CASSERGWNTEAFF.

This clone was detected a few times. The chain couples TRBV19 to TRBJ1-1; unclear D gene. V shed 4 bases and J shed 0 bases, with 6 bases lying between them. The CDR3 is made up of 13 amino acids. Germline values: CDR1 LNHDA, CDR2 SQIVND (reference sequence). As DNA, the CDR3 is TGTGCCAGTAGTACGACACTGAACACTGAAGCTTTCTTT. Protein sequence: CASSTTLNTEAFF.

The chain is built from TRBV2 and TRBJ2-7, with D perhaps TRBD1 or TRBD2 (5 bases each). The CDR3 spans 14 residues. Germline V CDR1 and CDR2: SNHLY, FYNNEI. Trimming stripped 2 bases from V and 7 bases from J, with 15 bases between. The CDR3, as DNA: TGTGCCAGCAGTGAACAGGGACCGTCGGGGGAGCAGTACTTC. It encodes CASSEQGPSGEQYF.

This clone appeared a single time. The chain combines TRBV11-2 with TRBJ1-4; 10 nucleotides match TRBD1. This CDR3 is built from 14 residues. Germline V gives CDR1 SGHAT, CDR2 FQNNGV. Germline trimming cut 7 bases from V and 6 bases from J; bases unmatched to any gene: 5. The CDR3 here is CASTQTGGDEKLFF. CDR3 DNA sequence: TGTGCCAGCACCCAGACAGGGGGCGATGAAAAACTGTTTTTT.